The 5 T cell receptor beta chains below all came from one sample that was sequenced in a study of cytomegalovirus exposure and HLA in healthy donors. Primers included in the PCR were 60 Vbeta and 13 Jbeta primers. Produced via immunoSEQ multiplex PCR; TCRdb's table is partial and in-frame only. Here the sample spans about 190,000 clones, 81% being singletons. Sequencing input: PBMCs. The receptors originated from a man aged 40-49 years in good health and CMV-seropositive.

Remarks on this clone: Additional DNA sequences in this sample encode the identical CDR3. The rearrangement joins TRBV6-5 to TRBJ2-2; D remains unclear. The germline V and J ends were trimmed by 5 bases and 5 bases, with 9 bases remaining between them. The CDR3 is made up of 13 amino acids. Germline CDR1 is MNHEY and CDR2 is SVGAGI. CDR3 nucleotides: TGTGCCAGCAGTGAGCTCCGTACCGGGGAGCTGTTTTTT. The encoded protein is CASSELRTGELFF.

The rearrangement uses TRBV5-6 and TRBJ2-5, with 10 bases matching TRBD2. After removal of 3 bases from V and 2 bases from J, the junction contained 10 bases not matched to a gene. Germline CDR1 reads SGHDT; CDR2 reads YYEEEE. CDR3 length: 17 residues. The CDR3 here is CASSWTLAGEHQETQYF. Written as DNA, the CDR3 is TGTGCCAGCAGCTGGACCCTAGCGGGAGAGCATCAAGAGACCCAGTACTTC.

The chain joins TRBV10-2 to TRBJ2-5; TRBD1 aligns across 7 bases. The CDR3 contains 14 residues. Germline values: CDR1 WSHSY, CDR2 SAAADI. V lost 6 bases to trimming and J lost 4 bases; unmatched junction nucleotides: 8. DNA of the CDR3: TGCGCCAGCAGGAGAGGGGGCCCTGGAGAGACCCAGTACTTC. Translating it yields CASRRGGPGETQYF.

The CDR3: CSVGLAGLPYNEQFF. The CDR3 region has the DNA TGCAGCGTGGGACTAGCGGGGCTTCCCTACAATGAGCAGTTCTTC. This sequence joins TRBV29-1 and TRBJ2-1, with 13 bases fitting TRBD2. The CDR3 consists of 15 residues. V trimming: 6 bases; J trimming: 2 bases; junction bases outside the gene matches: 4. Germline-derived CDR1 and CDR2 are SQVTM and ANQGSEA.

The V and J genes are TRBV9 and TRBJ2-5, with 12 bases lining up with TRBD2. J gave up 2 bases and V 4 bases, and 3 bases lay outside the gene matches. The CDR3 is made up of 15 amino acids. Germline-derived CDR1 and CDR2 are SGDLS and YYNGEE. CDR3 DNA sequence: TGTGCCAGCAGCCTAGGACTAGCGGGGCAAGAGACCCAGTACTTC. It codes for CASSLGLAGQETQYF.